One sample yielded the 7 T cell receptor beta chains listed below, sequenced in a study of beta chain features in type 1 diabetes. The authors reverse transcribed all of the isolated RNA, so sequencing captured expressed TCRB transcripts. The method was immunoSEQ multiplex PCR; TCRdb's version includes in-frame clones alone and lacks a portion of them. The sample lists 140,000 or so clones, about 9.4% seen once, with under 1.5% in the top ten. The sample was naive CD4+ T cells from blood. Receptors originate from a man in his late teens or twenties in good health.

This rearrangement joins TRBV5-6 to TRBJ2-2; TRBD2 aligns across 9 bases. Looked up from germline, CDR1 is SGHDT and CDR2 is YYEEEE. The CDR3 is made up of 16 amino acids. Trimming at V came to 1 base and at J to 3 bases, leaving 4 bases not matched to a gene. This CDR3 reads CASSLSLAGDTGELFF. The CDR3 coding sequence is TGTGCCAGCAGCTTGTCATTAGCGGGGGACACCGGGGAGCTGTTTTTT.

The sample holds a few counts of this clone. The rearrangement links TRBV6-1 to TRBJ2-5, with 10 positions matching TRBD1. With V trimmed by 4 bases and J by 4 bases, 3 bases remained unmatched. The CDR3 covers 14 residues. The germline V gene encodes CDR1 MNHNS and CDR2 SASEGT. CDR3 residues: CASSVGQGGETQYF. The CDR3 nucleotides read TGTGCCAGCAGTGTAGGACAGGGGGGAGAGACCCAGTACTTC.

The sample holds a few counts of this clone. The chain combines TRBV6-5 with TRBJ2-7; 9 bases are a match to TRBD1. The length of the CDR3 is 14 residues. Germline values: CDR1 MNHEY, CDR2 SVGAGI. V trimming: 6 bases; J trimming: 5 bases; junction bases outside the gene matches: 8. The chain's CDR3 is CASRAPGQGDEQYF. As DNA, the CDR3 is TGTGCCAGCAGGGCCCCGGGACAGGGTGACGAGCAGTACTTC.

CDR3 coding DNA: TGTGCCAGCAGCTTAGGCCGTGGGGGGAGCTCCTACGAGCAGTACTTC. It codes for CASSLGRGGSSYEQYF. The V call is TRBV11-2, the J call TRBJ2-7, with a weak D call TRBD2 (6 bases). The CDR3 length is 16 residues. The germline gives CDR1 SGHAT, CDR2 FQNNGV. Trimming removed 1 base from V and 0 bases from J, with 13 bases in between.

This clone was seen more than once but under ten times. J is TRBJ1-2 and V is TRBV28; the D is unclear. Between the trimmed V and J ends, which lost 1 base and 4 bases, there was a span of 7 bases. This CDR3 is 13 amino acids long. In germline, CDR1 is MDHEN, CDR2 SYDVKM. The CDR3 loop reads CASSLSVRYGYTF. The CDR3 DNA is TGTGCCAGCAGTTTATCAGTTCGCTATGGCTACACCTTC.

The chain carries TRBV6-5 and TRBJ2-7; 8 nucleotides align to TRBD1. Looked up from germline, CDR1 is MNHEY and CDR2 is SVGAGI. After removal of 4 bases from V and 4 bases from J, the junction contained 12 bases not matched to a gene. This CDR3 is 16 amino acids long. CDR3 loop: CASSFSTGVGAYEQYF. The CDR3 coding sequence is TGTGCCAGCAGTTTCTCGACAGGGGTAGGCGCTTACGAGCAGTACTTC.

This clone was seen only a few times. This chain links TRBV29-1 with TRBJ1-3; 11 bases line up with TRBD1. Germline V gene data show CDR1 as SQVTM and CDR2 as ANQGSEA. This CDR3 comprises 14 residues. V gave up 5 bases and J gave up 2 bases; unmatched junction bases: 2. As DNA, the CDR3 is TGCAGCGTTTTGGACAGGGGGCCTGGAAACACCATATATTTT. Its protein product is CSVLDRGPGNTIYF. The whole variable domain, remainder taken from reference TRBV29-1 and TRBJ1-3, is SAVISQKPSRDICQRGTSLTIQCQVDSQVTMMFWYRQQPGQSLTLIATANQGSEATYESGFVIDKFPISRPNLTFSTLTVSNMSPEDSSIYLCSVLDRGPGNTIYFGEGSWLTVV.